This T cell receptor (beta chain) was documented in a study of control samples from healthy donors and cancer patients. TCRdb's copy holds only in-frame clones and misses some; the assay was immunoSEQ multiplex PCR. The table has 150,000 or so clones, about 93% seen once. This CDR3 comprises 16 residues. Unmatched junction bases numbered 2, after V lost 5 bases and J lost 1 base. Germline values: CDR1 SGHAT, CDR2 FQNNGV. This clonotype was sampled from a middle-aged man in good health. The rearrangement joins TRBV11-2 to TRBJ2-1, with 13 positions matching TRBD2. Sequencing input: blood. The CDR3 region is CASSRTSGSSYNEQFF. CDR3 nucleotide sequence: TGTGCCAGCAGCCGGACTAGCGGGAGTTCCTACAATGAGCAGTTCTTC.